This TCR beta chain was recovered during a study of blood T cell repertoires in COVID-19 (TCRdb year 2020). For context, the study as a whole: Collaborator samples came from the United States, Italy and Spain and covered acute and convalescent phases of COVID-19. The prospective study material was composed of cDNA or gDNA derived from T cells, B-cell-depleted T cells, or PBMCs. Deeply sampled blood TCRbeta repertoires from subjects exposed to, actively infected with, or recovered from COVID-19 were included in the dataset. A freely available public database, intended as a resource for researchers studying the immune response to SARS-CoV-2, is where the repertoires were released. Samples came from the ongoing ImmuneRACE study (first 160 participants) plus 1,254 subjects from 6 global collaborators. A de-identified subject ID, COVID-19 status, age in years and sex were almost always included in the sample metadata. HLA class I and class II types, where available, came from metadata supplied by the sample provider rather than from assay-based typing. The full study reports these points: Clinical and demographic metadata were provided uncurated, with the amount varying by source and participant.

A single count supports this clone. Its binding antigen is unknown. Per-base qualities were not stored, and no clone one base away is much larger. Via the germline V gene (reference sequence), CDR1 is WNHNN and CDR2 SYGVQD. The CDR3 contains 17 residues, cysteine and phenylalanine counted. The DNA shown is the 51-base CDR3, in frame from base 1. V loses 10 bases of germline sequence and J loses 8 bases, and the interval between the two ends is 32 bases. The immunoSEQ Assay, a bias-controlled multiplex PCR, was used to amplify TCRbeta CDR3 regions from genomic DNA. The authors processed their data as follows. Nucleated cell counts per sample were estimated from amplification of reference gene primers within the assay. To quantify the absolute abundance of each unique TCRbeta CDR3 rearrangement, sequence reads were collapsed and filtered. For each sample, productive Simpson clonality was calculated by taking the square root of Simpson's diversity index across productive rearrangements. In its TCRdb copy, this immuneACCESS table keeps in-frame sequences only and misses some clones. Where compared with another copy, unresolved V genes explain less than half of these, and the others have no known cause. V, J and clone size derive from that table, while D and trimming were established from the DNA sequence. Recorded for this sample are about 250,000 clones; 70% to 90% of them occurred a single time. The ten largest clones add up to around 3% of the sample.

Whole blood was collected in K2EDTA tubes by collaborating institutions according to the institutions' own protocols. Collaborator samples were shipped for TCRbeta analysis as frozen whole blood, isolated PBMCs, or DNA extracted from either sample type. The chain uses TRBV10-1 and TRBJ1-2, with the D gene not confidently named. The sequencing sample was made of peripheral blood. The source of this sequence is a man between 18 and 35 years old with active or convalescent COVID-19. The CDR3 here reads CATLTKPPNKESVGYTF. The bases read TGCGCCACCTTGACTAAACCGCCCAACAAGGAGTCGGTGGGCTACACCTTC.